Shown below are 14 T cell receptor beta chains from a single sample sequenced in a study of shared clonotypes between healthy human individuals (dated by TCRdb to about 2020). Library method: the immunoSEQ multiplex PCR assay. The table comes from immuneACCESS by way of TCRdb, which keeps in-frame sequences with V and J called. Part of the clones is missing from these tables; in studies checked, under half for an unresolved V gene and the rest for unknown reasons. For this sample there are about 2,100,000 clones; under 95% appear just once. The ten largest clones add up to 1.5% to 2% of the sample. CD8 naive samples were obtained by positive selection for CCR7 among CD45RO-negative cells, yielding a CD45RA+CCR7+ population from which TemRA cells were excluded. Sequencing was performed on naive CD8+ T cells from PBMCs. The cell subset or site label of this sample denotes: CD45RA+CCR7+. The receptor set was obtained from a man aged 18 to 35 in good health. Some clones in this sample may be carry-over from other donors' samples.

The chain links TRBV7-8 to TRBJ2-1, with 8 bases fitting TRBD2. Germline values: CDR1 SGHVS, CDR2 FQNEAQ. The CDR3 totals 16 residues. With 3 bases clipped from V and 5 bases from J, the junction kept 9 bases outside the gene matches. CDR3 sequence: CASSFVAGLRDNEQFF. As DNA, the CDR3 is TGTGCCAGCAGCTTCGTAGCGGGACTAAGGGACAATGAGCAGTTCTTC.

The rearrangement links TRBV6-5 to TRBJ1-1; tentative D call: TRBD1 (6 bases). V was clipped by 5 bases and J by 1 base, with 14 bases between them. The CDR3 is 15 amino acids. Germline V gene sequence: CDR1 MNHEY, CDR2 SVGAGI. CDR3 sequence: CASSKDRLRNTEAFF. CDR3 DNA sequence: TGTGCCAGCAGTAAGGACAGATTAAGGAACACTGAAGCTTTCTTT.

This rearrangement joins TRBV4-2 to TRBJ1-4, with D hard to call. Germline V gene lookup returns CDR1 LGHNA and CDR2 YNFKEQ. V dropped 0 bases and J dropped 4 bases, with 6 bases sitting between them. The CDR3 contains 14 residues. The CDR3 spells CASSQEAGNEKLFF. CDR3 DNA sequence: TGTGCCAGCAGCCAAGAAGCCGGTAATGAAAAACTGTTTTTT.

CDR3 sequence: CASSGETGYEQYF. The CDR3 bases are TGCGCCAGCAGTGGAGAGACGGGCTACGAGCAGTACTTC. V and J are TRBV10-1 and TRBJ2-7; D unclear. Per germline, CDR1 WNHNN and CDR2 SYGVQD (reference sequence). Trimming took 4 bases from V and 3 from J, leaving 10 bases between them. This CDR3 is built from 13 residues.

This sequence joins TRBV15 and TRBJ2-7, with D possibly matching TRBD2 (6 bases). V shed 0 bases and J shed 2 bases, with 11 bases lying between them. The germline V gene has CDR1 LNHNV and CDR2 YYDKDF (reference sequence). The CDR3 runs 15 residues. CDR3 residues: CATSRDGTLTYEQYF. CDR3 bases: TGTGCCACCAGCAGAGACGGGACTCTTACCTACGAGCAGTACTTC.

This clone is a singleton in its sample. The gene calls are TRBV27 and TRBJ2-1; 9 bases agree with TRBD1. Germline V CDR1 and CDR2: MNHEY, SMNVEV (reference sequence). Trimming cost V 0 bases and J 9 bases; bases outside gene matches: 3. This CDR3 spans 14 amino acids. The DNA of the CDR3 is TGTGCCAGCAGTTTATCGCGGACAGGGGTTGAGCAGTTCTTC. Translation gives CASSLSRTGVEQFF.

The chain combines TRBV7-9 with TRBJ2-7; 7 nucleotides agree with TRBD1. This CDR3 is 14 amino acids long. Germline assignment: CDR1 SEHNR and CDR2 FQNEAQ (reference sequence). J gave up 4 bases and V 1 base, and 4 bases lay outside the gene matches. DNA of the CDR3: TGTGCCAGCAGCTTAGATGGCAGGGGGTACGAGCAGTACTTC. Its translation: CASSLDGRGYEQYF.

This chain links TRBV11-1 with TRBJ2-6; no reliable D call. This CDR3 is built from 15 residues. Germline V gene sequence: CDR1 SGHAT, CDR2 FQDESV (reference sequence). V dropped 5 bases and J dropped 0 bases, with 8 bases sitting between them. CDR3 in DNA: TGTGCCAGCAGCCATCCTTTCTCTGGGGCCAACGTCCTGACTTTC. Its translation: CASSHPFSGANVLTF. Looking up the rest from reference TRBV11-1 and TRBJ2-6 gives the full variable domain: EAEVAQSPRYKITEKSQAVAFWCDPISGHATLYWYRQILGQGPELLVQFQDESVVDDSQLPKDRFSAERLKGVDSTLKIQPAELGDSAMYLCASSHPFSGANVLTFGAGSRLTVL.

DNA for the CDR3: TGCAGCGTTGAACGGGAAACCATGAACACTGAAGCTTTCTTT. Translated, it gives CSVERETMNTEAFF. The rearrangement joins TRBV29-1 to TRBJ1-1; unclear D gene. Germline V gives CDR1 SQVTM, CDR2 ANQGSEA. V dropped 2 bases and J dropped 0 bases, with 10 bases sitting between them. The CDR3 has 14 residues.

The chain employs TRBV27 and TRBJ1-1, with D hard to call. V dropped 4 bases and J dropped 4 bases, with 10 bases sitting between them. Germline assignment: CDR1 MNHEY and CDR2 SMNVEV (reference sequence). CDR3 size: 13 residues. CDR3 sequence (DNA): TGTGCCAGCAGTTCGGAGGAGGGCACTGAAGCTTTCTTT. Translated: CASSSEEGTEAFF.

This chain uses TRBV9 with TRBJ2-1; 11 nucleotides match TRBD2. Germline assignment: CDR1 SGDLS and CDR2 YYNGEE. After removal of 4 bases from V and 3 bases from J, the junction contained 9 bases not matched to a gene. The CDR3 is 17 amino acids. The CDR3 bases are TGTGCCAGCAGCCCCTTACGCGGGACTAGCGGCTACAATGAGCAGTTCTTC. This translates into CASSPLRGTSGYNEQFF.

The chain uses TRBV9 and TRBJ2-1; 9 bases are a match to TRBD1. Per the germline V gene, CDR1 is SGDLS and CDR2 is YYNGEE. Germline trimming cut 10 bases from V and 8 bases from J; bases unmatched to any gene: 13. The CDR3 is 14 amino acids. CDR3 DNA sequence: TGTGCCTCCAGACCCGGGACAGGGATACATGAGCAGTTCTTC. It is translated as CASRPGTGIHEQFF.

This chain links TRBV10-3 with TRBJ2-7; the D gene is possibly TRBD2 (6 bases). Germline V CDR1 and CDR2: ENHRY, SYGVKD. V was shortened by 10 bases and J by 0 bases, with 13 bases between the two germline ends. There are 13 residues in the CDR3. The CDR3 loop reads CANRGGSSYEQYF. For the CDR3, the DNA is TGTGCCAACAGAGGAGGGAGCTCCTACGAGCAGTACTTC.

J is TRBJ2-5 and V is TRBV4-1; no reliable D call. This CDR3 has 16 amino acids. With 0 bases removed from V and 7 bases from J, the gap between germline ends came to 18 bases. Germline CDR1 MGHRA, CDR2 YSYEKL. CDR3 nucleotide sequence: TGCGCCAGCAGCCAAGAAGCCCTGCTCCTCCTAGGGACCCAGTACTTC. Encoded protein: CASSQEALLLLGTQYF.